This T cell receptor beta chain was retrieved from a study of T cell responses to AZD1222 COVID-19 vaccine listed by TCRdb under 2021. Context from the whole study: A total of just over 230 trial participants underwent TCR sequencing, of whom around 200 received two doses of AZD1222 and about 26 received two doses of the MenACWY control vaccine. Enrollment into the trials was organized by age into subgroups of 18-55, 56-69 and 70-plus years, and those subgroups contained roughly 150, 30 and 60 TCR-sequenced participants, respectively. Broader findings and caveats from the paper: Conclusions about previously exposed vaccinees are limited because only 5 or 6 AZD1222 recipients were SARS-CoV-2 seropositive at baseline. The vaccine-associated CD4 TCRs covered the entire spike protein, and the dominant responses fell in regions 160-218 and 743-854. Because no day 14 peak-response samples were available, the repertoires could be characterized only after the peak T cell response. Nearly half of unique spike-specific TCRs reportedly recognized epitopes outside regions mutated in the B.1.351 and B.1.1.7 variants. In the small 56-69-year group, the increase in depth fell short of significance, most likely because of low power. A significant rise in spike-specific TCR breadth and depth was observed after two AZD1222 doses relative to day 0 and relative to MenACWY recipients. Most participants were white British and females outnumbered males, and the authors suggested that clonal diversity may have been underestimated.

The time point label, read with the paper, signifies: about 28 days (+/-7) after the second vaccine dose. AZD1222 recipients whose second dose came at about 4 weeks and those whose second dose came at about 12 weeks were combined into one group, since spike-specific TCR depth and breadth did not differ between the two schedules. Samples from vaccinated people were obtained from the UK trials COV001 and COV002, which included a single-blind randomized controlled phase 2/3 trial of AZD1222 (ChAdOx1 nCoV-19) in healthy adults. For TCRbeta chain sequencing, PBMC samples from trial participants were taken at day 0 and at day 28 after the second dose. From the germline V gene, CDR1 is MNHEY and CDR2 is SVGAGI. V is clipped by 0 bases and J by 4 bases, and the sequence between their germline boundaries is 12 bases long. The CDR3 sequence holds 15 residues, the cysteine and phenylalanine included. Kept here is only the CDR3 DNA, which spans 45 bases and is read in frame from base 1.

Note on this clone: This receptor's antigen is unknown. There are no base qualities to consult, and no much larger clone falls within one base.

The CDR3 regions of human TCRbeta chains were analyzed by immunosequencing. The authors' analysis ran thus. Repertoire TCRs were matched against a reference library of SARS-CoV-2-specific TCRs generated with the MIRA antigen-specificity platform. Breadth meant the fraction of unique TCRs that were SARS-CoV-2-associated, whereas depth meant the fraction of total T cells that were SARS-CoV-2-associated. Using the MIRA data, each spike-specific TCR was mapped to the spike region that the TCR reacts to and placed in a CD4 or CD8 class. Log10-transformed breadth and depth values were compared by one-way ANOVA with Sidak's multiple comparisons tests. Drawn from immuneACCESS, this table holds only the in-frame rearrangements with V and J called that TCRdb kept. Clones are partly lost; checked studies trace under half to an unresolved V gene and leave the rest unexplained. V and J calls and clone size are given by that table; D and trimming were obtained from the DNA. Counted in this sample were 150,000 to 200,000 clones; about 90% of them appeared once. The ten top clones hold around 0.99% of the sample.

The clonotype was recovered from an adult who received the AZD1222 COVID-19 vaccine. The V and J segments used are TRBV6-5 and TRBJ1-1; the D gene lacks a confident call. The material was peripheral blood, obtained 28 days after the second AZD1222 dose. The CDR3 loop reads CASSYSARFLTEAFF. Read as DNA, the sequence is TGTGCCAGCAGTTACTCGGCCAGGTTCCTCACTGAAGCTTTCTTT.